The TCR beta chain under discussion was sequenced for a study of naive and memory T cell subsets. Study observations and caveats: This RNA-based method may be sensitive to activation-related transcript changes.

CDR3 length: 14 amino acids. Trimming cost V 4 bases and J 1 base, with 11 bases left between them. Germline V gives CDR1 SGHRS, CDR2 YFSETQ. Four PCR rounds used nested alpha and beta constant region primers plus the SP2 primer. MiXCR, run by TCRdb on the 5' RACE reads, gives a single entry per CDR3 protein. The sample includes 45,000 to 55,000 distinct CDR3 sequences, about 4.8% seen only once; the top ten take roughly 0.8%. An oligonucleotide containing a UMI was ligated to the 3' end of TCR cDNA. This clonotype was seen repeatedly, ten times or more. Its antigen remains unidentified. The V and J genes are TRBV5-1 and TRBJ1-1; tentative D call: TRBD1 (5 bases). The clonotype comes from a female donor in good health. CDR3 protein: CASSPVTGNTEAFF. CDR3 sequence (DNA): TGCGCCAGCAGCCCGGTCACAGGGAACACTGAAGCTTTCTTT.